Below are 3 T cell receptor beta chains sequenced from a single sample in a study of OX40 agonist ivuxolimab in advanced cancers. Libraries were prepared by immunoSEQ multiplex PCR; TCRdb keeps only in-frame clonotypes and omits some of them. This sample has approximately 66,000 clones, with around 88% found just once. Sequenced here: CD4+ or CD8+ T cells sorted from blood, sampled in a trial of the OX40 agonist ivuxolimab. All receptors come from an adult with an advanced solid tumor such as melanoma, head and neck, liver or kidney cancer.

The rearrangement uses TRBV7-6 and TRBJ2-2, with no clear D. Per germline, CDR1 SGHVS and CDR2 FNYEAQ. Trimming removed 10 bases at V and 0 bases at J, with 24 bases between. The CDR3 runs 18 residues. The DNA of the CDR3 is TGTGCCACCTCACTTGGGGTTTTATCGAGCGCGAACACCGGGGAGCTGTTTTTT. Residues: CATSLGVLSSANTGELFF.

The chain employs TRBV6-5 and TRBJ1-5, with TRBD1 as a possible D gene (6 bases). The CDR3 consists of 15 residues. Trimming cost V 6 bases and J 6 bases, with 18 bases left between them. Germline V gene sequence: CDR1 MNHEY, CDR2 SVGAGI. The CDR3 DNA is TGTGCCAGCAGCCCCTTATGGGGGGGCGGTCAGCCCCAGCATTTT. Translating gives CASSPLWGGGQPQHF.

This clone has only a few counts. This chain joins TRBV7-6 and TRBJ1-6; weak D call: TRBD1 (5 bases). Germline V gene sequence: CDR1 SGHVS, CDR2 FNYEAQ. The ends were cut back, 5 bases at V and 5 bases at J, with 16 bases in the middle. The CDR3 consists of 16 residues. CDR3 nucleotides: TGTGCCAGCAGCCCGGGGTCCGACAGAAATAATTCACCCCTCCACTTT. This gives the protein CASSPGSDRNNSPLHF. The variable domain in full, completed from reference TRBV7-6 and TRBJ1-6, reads GAGVSQSPRYKVTKRGQDVALRCDPISGHVSLYWYRQALGQGPEFLTYFNYEAQQDKSGLPNDRFSAERPEGSISTLTIQRTEQRDSAMYRCASSPGSDRNNSPLHFGNGTRLTVT.